The clone carrying this T cell receptor beta chain was detected ten times or more. This sample is drawn from a study of T cells in Graves' hyperthyroidism and ophthalmopathy. The CDR3 is 12 residues long. Germline values: CDR1 MDHEN, CDR2 SYDVKM. Trimming shortened V by 2 bases and J by 9 bases, and 8 bases separated the two germline ends. Amplified TCR beta CDR3 regions derived from RNA transcripts. Using the HTBI primer set, a first-round RT-PCR was run on the TCR CDR3. TCRdb used MiXCR to reprocess the multiplex PCR reads, holding one entry per CDR3 protein. The profile covers 150,000 or so distinct CDR3 sequences, with 22% appearing a single time and more than 60% taken by the ten largest.

This sequence originates from a woman between 50 and 59 years old with Graves' hyperthyroidism that later progressed to Graves' ophthalmopathy. Sample: blood. The V call is TRBV28, the J call TRBJ1-5; D remains unclear. The CDR3 nucleotides read TGTGCCAGCAGTTTACGCCGGACGCCCCAGCATTTT. Its protein is CASSLRRTPQHF.